These T cell receptor beta chains were read from a single sample in a study of T cells after yellow fever vaccination. TCRdb analysed the 5' RACE reads with MiXCR anew, one entry per CDR3 protein. The sample has 150,000 to 200,000 distinct CDR3 sequences, roughly 11% seen once. The material was CD8+ T cells sorted from PBMCs, obtained 15 days after the yellow fever booster vaccination. The receptors shown here come from a man aged 18-30 years who received the YFV17D yellow fever vaccine. Both conserved end residues are part of each CDR3. The D gene is left open where the match is weak. Some rows mark clone size as missing; the rest say once, few, many or name a class of expanded clone.

j_call d_call clone_size v_call cdr3_aa cdr3_nt
TRBJ2-3 . . TRBV7-9 CASSSSSRDTQYF TGTGCCAGCAGCTCAAGCTCCCGGGATACGCAGTATTTT
TRBJ1-5 . many TRBV6-6 CASSRVLSNQPQHF TGTGCCAGCAGCAGGGTCCTTAGCAATCAGCCCCAGCATTTT
TRBJ2-1 . . TRBV11-3 CASSLVGGKDEQFF TGTGCCAGCAGCTTAGTTGGAGGAAAGGATGAGCAGTTCTTC
TRBJ2-5 TRBD1 few TRBV6-2/TRBV6-3 CASSRFGTVQETQYF TGTGCCAGCAGTAGGTTTGGGACAGTACAAGAGACCCAGTACTTC
TRBJ1-2 . few TRBV7-3 CASSFGTRETGVANYGYTF TGTGCCAGCAGCTTTGGGACTAGGGAGACAGGAGTCGCTAACTATGGCTACACCTTC
TRBJ2-5 . . TRBV29-1 CSVEAGEETQYF TGCAGCGTTGAGGCAGGGGAAGAGACCCAGTACTTC
TRBJ2-7 . . TRBV4-3 CASSQEVWGRYYEQYF TGCGCCAGCAGCCAAGAAGTTTGGGGACGCTACTACGAGCAGTACTTC
TRBJ1-5 . few TRBV4-1 CASSQVPGRSNQPQHF TGCGCCAGCAGCCAAGTCCCGGGACGAAGCAATCAGCCCCAGCATTTT
TRBJ2-1 TRBD2 . TRBV4-3 CASRAGTSSYNEQFF TGCGCCAGCCGGGCGGGGACTAGTTCCTACAATGAGCAGTTCTTC
TRBJ1-1 . few TRBV19 CASSIGESNTEAFF TGTGCCAGTAGTATCGGGGAGTCCAACACTGAAGCTTTCTTT
TRBJ2-7 TRBD2 many TRBV6-2/TRBV6-3 CASSYTLAGVYEQYF TGTGCCAGCAGTTACACGTTAGCGGGGGTCTACGAGCAGTACTTC
TRBJ2-1 TRBD2 . TRBV7-6 CASSRLAGEGYYNEQFF TGTGCCAGCAGCCGACTAGCGGGGGAGGGATACTACAATGAGCAGTTCTTC
TRBJ2-1 . . TRBV12-3/TRBV12-4 CASRGHNEQFF TGTGCCAGCAGGGGTCACAATGAGCAGTTCTTC
TRBJ2-2 . few TRBV7-8 CASTQGIRGTGELFF TGTGCCAGCACCCAGGGGATCCGGGGAACCGGGGAGCTGTTTTTT
TRBJ2-1 . few TRBV19 CASSIADPSSYNEQFF TGTGCCAGTAGTATAGCGGATCCAAGCTCCTACAATGAGCAGTTCTTC
TRBJ2-7 . . TRBV20-1 CSAAWRGYEQYF TGCAGTGCCGCATGGCGGGGATACGAGCAGTACTTC
TRBJ2-3 . few TRBV9 CASSGKLLSTDTQYF TGTGCCAGCAGCGGCAAACTACTCAGCACAGATACGCAGTATTTT
TRBJ2-3 . few TRBV27 CASRLGADTQYF TGTGCCAGCCGGTTAGGCGCAGATACGCAGTATTTT
TRBJ2-4 . few TRBV5-4 CASSYLDPLAKNIQYF TGTGCCAGCAGCTACTTAGACCCACTAGCCAAAAACATTCAGTACTTC
TRBJ2-5 . few TRBV28 CASSLGGVETQYF TGTGCCAGCAGTTTAGGCGGGGTGGAGACCCAGTACTTC
TRBJ2-5 TRBD2 once TRBV6-1 CASREWLTGSWEGETQYF TGTGCCAGCAGAGAATGGCTTACTGGAAGCTGGGAGGGAGAGACCCAGTACTTC
TRBJ2-2 . . TRBV11-2 CASSLDMGVRDTGELFF TGTGCCAGCAGCTTAGATATGGGGGTCAGGGACACCGGGGAGCTGTTTTTT
TRBJ2-7 . . TRBV7-9 CASSLVAGFYEQYF TGTGCCAGCAGCTTAGTGGCAGGCTTCTACGAGCAGTACTTC
TRBJ2-5 TRBD2 few TRBV7-8 CASSFGLAGDKETQYF TGTGCCAGCAGCTTCGGACTAGCGGGGGACAAAGAGACCCAGTACTTC
TRBJ2-7 TRBD1 . TRBV12-3/TRBV12-4 CASSSGTGGVYEQYF TGTGCCAGCAGCTCCGGGACAGGGGGCGTCTACGAGCAGTACTTC
TRBJ2-2 TRBD2 many TRBV12-3/TRBV12-4 CASSPGGAGELFF TGTGCCAGCAGCCCCGGGGGGGCCGGGGAGCTGTTTTTT
TRBJ2-1 TRBD2 many TRBV28 CASSLELPSGGAHEQFF TGTGCCAGCAGTTTAGAACTCCCTAGCGGGGGGGCCCATGAGCAGTTCTTC
TRBJ2-7 . . TRBV3-1 CASSDYSYEQYF TGTGCCAGCAGCGATTACTCCTATGAGCAGTACTTC
TRBJ2-2 . many TRBV7-3 CASSSRGARELFF TGTGCCAGCAGCTCGAGGGGGGCGAGGGAGCTGTTTTTT
TRBJ2-3 . few TRBV6-6 CASSYSTDTDTQYF TGTGCCAGCAGTTACTCGACAGACACAGATACGCAGTATTTT
TRBJ1-2 . . TRBV13 CASSLGVGDASTNYGYTF TGTGCCAGCAGCTTAGGAGTAGGGGACGCTTCCACAAACTATGGCTACACCTTC
TRBJ2-7 TRBD2 many TRBV11-2 CASSRPSGGYEQYF TGTGCCAGCAGCCGCCCTAGCGGGGGTTACGAGCAGTACTTC
TRBJ2-3 . few TRBV27 CASSLRFLTDTQYF TGTGCCAGCAGTTTACGGTTCCTGACAGATACGCAGTATTTT
TRBJ1-1 . . TRBV5-1 CASSLYSGYEAFF TGCGCCAGCAGCTTGTATAGTGGATATGAAGCTTTCTTT
TRBJ2-3 . . TRBV12-3/TRBV12-4 CASSLTTTDTQYF TGTGCCAGCAGTTTGACCACCACAGATACGCAGTATTTT
TRBJ2-7 . few TRBV6-2/TRBV6-3 CASSYGFTYEQYF TGTGCCAGCAGTTACGGATTCACCTACGAGCAGTACTTC
TRBJ2-7 TRBD1 few TRBV7-6 CASSSQGGTGYHYEQYF TGTGCCAGCAGCTCACAAGGAGGGACAGGGTATCACTACGAGCAGTACTTC
TRBJ2-1 . . TRBV4-2 CASSQEGGPNNEQFF TGTGCCAGCAGCCAAGAAGGGGGACCTAACAATGAGCAGTTCTTC
TRBJ2-3 . . TRBV3-1 CASSQEATSTDTQYF TGTGCCAGCAGCCAAGAAGCGACTAGCACAGATACGCAGTATTTT
TRBJ2-3 TRBD1 few TRBV6-2/TRBV6-3 CASSYEATGSTDTQYF TGTGCCAGCAGTTACGAGGCGACAGGGAGCACAGATACGCAGTATTTT
TRBJ1-5 . many TRBV7-6 CASSLTEGQPQHF TGTGCCAGCAGCTTGACAGAAGGCCAGCCCCAGCATTTT
TRBJ1-6 TRBD1 . TRBV7-9 CASSLGQLPPLHF TGTGCCAGCAGCCTGGGACAGCTGCCCCCCCTCCACTTT
TRBJ2-3 TRBD2 few TRBV29-1 CSVDDQRGSTDTQYF TGCAGCGTTGACGACCAGCGGGGGTCCACAGATACGCAGTATTTT
TRBJ2-3 TRBD2 few TRBV20-1 CRRSGGSTDTQYF TGCAGACGCAGCGGGGGGAGCACAGATACGCAGTATTTT
TRBJ1-1 . many TRBV12-3/TRBV12-4 CASSLSWGNTEAFF TGTGCCAGCAGTTTAAGTTGGGGGAACACTGAAGCTTTCTTT
TRBJ1-1 TRBD1 few TRBV10-3 CAINRGTEAFF TGTGCCATCAACAGGGGCACTGAAGCTTTCTTT
TRBJ1-6 . . TRBV27 CASTQGWSYNSPLHF TGTGCCAGCACTCAGGGGTGGTCCTATAATTCACCCCTCCACTTT
TRBJ2-1 . few TRBV20-1 CSASGGTMEFF TGCAGTGCTAGCGGGGGGACAATGGAGTTCTTC
TRBJ1-1 . . TRBV29-1 CSAEGGTEAFF TGCAGCGCCGAGGGGGGAACTGAAGCTTTCTTT
TRBJ2-5 TRBD2 . TRBV20-1 CSAYLRLAERETQYF TGCAGTGCTTACCTTCGACTAGCGGAAAGGGAGACCCAGTACTTC
TRBJ1-2 . few TRBV27 CASSLLGVEGYTF TGTGCCAGCAGTTTATTGGGGGTTGAAGGCTACACCTTC
TRBJ1-4 . . TRBV5-4 CASSERGFEKLFF TGTGCCAGCAGCGAGAGGGGTTTTGAAAAACTGTTTTTT
TRBJ2-3 TRBD2 many TRBV11-2 CASSLGGGDTDTQYF TGTGCCAGCAGCTTAGGCGGGGGGGACACAGATACGCAGTATTTT
TRBJ1-1 . . TRBV27 CASSLNGNTEAFF TGTGCCAGCAGTTTAAATGGTAACACTGAAGCTTTCTTT
TRBJ2-7 . . TRBV27 CASSSLPGNYEQYF TGTGCCAGCAGTTCATTACCTGGGAACTACGAGCAGTACTTC
TRBJ1-4 . few TRBV20-1 CSYQQLGGGEKLFF TGCAGTTATCAACAACTCGGTGGGGGTGAAAAACTGTTTTTT
TRBJ2-1 TRBD2 few TRBV2 CASPRVRAGGIVNEQFF TGTGCCAGCCCCCGGGTTAGGGCGGGGGGCATCGTGAATGAGCAGTTCTTC